These 13 T cell receptor beta chains were all obtained from the same sample, sequenced in a study of T cell changes during pregnancy in multiple sclerosis. Generated by immunoSEQ multiplex PCR, the TCRdb table keeps only in-frame clones and is missing some. The sample comprises around 32,000 clones, over 80% of which are singletons, and about 7.5% rests with the top ten. The starting material was CD8+ T cells from peripheral blood mononuclear cells, obtained before pregnancy. These receptors were obtained from a female donor with multiple sclerosis, enrolled in a pregnancy study.

The genes are TRBV7-8 and TRBJ2-5, with D unresolved. In germline, CDR1 is SGHVS, CDR2 FQNEAQ. V was trimmed by 5 bases and J by 2 bases, leaving 12 bases between them. CDR3 length: 14 amino acids. In DNA, the CDR3 is TGTGCCAGCAGCGCAGAGGATCCGCAAGAGACCCAGTACTTC. It specifies CASSAEDPQETQYF.

The CDR3 loop reads CASSGRQDAYEQYF. The CDR3 DNA follows: TGTGCCAGCAGCGGGCGACAGGACGCCTACGAGCAGTACTTC. V and J are TRBV13 and TRBJ2-7, with a possible D match to TRBD1 (6 bases). From germline, CDR1 is PRHDT and CDR2 FYEKMQ (reference sequence). The V end lost 5 bases, the J end lost 2 bases, and 13 bases lay between the germline ends. CDR3 length: 14 amino acids.

J is TRBJ2-3 and V is TRBV6-1; tentatively, D is TRBD2 (5 bases). The V end was cut by 3 bases, the J end by 4 bases, with 11 bases between. Germline values: CDR1 MNHNS, CDR2 SASEGT. CDR3 length: 14 amino acids. CDR3 DNA sequence: TGTGCCAGCAGTGACTCAGCGGACCCAGATACGCAGTATTTT. Translating gives CASSDSADPDTQYF.

This rearrangement joins TRBV7-3 to TRBJ2-5, with 8 positions matching TRBD1. Germline values: CDR1 SGHTA, CDR2 FQGTGA. The CDR3 is made up of 15 amino acids. With 5 bases clipped from V and 3 bases from J, the junction kept 8 bases outside the gene matches. The CDR3 loop reads CASSLSPGGEETQYF. The DNA for the CDR3 is TGTGCCAGCAGCCTCAGCCCAGGGGGCGAAGAGACCCAGTACTTC. The full variable domain, rest sourced from reference TRBV7-3 and TRBJ2-5, is GAGVSQTPSNKVTEKGKYVELRCDPISGHTALYWYRQSLGQGPEFLIYFQGTGAADDSGLPNDRFFAVRPEGSVSTLKIQRTERGDSAVYLCASSLSPGGEETQYFGPGTRLLVL.

The chain uses TRBV7-9 and TRBJ1-2, with unresolved D. Germline V CDR1 and CDR2: SEHNR, FQNEAQ (reference sequence). V lost 1 base and J 6 bases, leaving 18 bases between the germline ends. This CDR3 region has 16 residues. DNA for the CDR3: TGTGCCAGCAGCTTAGTCGAGGCAAGGCGCTCCCATGGCTACACCTTC. This encodes CASSLVEARRSHGYTF. The variable domain in full, with the rest retrieved from reference TRBV7-9 and TRBJ1-2, is DTGVSQNPRHKITKRGQNVTFRCDPISEHNRLYWYRQTLGQGPEFLTYFQNEAQLEKSRLLSDRFSAERPKGSFSTLEIQRTEQGDSAMYLCASSLVEARRSHGYTFGSGTRLTVV.

V is TRBV28 and J is TRBJ2-1; the match to TRBD2 covers 8 bases. The V gene's germline CDR1 is MDHEN and CDR2 SYDVKM. The CDR3 runs 16 residues. V shed 6 bases and J 0 bases; nucleotides not matched to a gene: 7. The CDR3 DNA reads as TGTGCCAGCAGCCTTATCAGCGGGAGCTCCTACAATGAGCAGTTCTTC. It is translated as CASSLISGSSYNEQFF. The full variable domain, in which reference TRBV28 and TRBJ2-1 provide the parts outside the CDR3, is DVKVTQSSRYLVKRTGEKVFLECVQDMDHENMFWYRQDPGLGLRLIYFSYDVKMKEKGDIPEGYSVSREKKERFSLILESASTNQTSMYLCASSLISGSSYNEQFFGPGTRLTVL.

This chain uses TRBV27 with TRBJ2-7; 7 bases line up with TRBD1. With V trimmed by 2 bases and J by 4 bases, 5 bases remained unmatched. CDR3 length equals 14 residues. Looked up from germline, CDR1 is MNHEY and CDR2 is SMNVEV (reference sequence). The CDR3 protein is CASSLKGALYEQYF. CDR3 nucleotide sequence: TGTGCCAGCAGTTTAAAGGGGGCCCTATACGAGCAGTACTTC.

V gene TRBV4-1 combines with J gene TRBJ2-7, with 11 bases matching TRBD1. The CDR3 is made up of 14 amino acids. Germline-derived CDR1 and CDR2 are MGHRA and YSYEKL. Unmatched junction bases numbered 3, after V lost 4 bases and J lost 4 bases. CDR3 sequence: CASSLGQGVYEQYF. The DNA for the CDR3 is TGCGCCAGCAGCCTGGGACAGGGGGTATACGAGCAGTACTTC.

The chain is built from TRBV13 and TRBJ1-1, with TRBD1 as a possible D gene (5 bases). The CDR3 spans 13 residues. V gave up 6 bases and J gave up 0 bases, with 8 bases separating them. Germline V lookup: CDR1 PRHDT, CDR2 FYEKMQ (reference sequence). The CDR3 loop reads CASSMTVNTEAFF. The CDR3 bases are TGTGCCAGCAGTATGACAGTGAACACTGAAGCTTTCTTT.

The rearrangement joins TRBV28 to TRBJ2-3, with unresolved D. Germline CDR1 and CDR2: MDHEN and SYDVKM. V was cut by 5 bases and J by 4 bases, with 10 bases left in between. The CDR3 covers 13 residues. CDR3 nucleotides: TGTGCCAGCAGTCTCCCGGAGTCAGATACGCAGTATTTT. It yields the protein CASSLPESDTQYF.

The chain uses TRBV15 and TRBJ2-1, with TRBD2 identical over 11 bases. This CDR3 is built from 15 residues. CDR1 is LNHNV, CDR2 YYDKDF, per germline (reference sequence). Unmatched junction bases numbered 5, after V lost 5 bases and J lost 5 bases. The chain's CDR3 is CATSLPGLADNEQFF. The CDR3, as DNA: TGTGCCACCAGCTTACCGGGACTAGCGGACAATGAGCAGTTCTTC.

This clone was picked up a small number of times. The chain couples TRBV6-4 to TRBJ2-3; 9 bases agree with TRBD2. V trimming: 3 bases; J trimming: 1 base; junction bases outside the gene matches: 2. Looked up from germline, CDR1 is MRHNA and CDR2 is SNTAGT. This CDR3 region has 15 residues. The CDR3 DNA reads as TGTGCCAGCAGTGAGCTAGCGGGGCGCACAGATACGCAGTATTTT. The encoded protein is CASSELAGRTDTQYF.

This clone was counted once. The chain recombines TRBV7-9 with TRBJ1-6; possibly TRBD1 for D (5 bases). V gave up 7 bases and J gave up 7 bases, with 17 bases separating them. There are 15 residues in the CDR3. Germline V gene data show CDR1 as SEHNR and CDR2 as FQNEAQ (reference sequence). CDR3 sequence: CASTLDFGGNSPLHF. Here the CDR3 DNA reads TGTGCCAGCACCCTCGATTTTGGGGGGAATTCACCCCTCCACTTT.